There are a few counts of the clone carrying this T cell receptor beta chain. As yet, its antigen is unknown. The data belong to a study of identical twins. V lost 7 bases to trimming and J lost 1 base, with 13 bases between them. Germline V CDR1 and CDR2: SQVTM, ANQGSEA. CDR3 length: 14 residues. Study-level points and caveats: Cross-sectional statistics, not tracking of the same donors, supported the conclusions. Invariant T cells like MAIT and iNKT could partly confound the zero-insertion analyses.

TCRdb itself ran the 5' RACE reads through MiXCR, one entry per CDR3 protein. In the table there are fewer than 900,000 distinct CDR3 sequences, 18% of which are singletons. The data also belong to a second study, concerning T cells expressing NK-cell markers. That report notes: Repertoires of TCR beta were obtained from T cells sorted as CD3+CD56+NKG2C+, CD3+CD56+NKG2C- and CD3+CD56-NKG2C+. Among several donors, these clonotypes also ranked first in the CD3+CD56-NKG2C+ fraction.

Sequencing was done on a sample of PBMCs. The sequence was collected from a woman between 18 and 29 years old in good health. The rearrangement links TRBV29-1 to TRBJ2-2; tentatively, D is TRBD2 (5 bases). This chain's CDR3 is CSAGFPMNTGELFF. CDR3 nucleotide sequence: TGCAGCGCGGGATTTCCCATGAACACCGGGGAGCTGTTTTTT.